A selection of T cell receptor beta chains follows, all from one sample in a study of early T cells in non-severe SARS-CoV-2 infection. One entry per CDR3 protein results from TCRdb running MiXCR on the 5' RACE reads. This sample has around 84,000 distinct CDR3 sequences, with around 15% found just once. The material sequenced was whole blood. The receptors originated from an adult who was a healthcare worker with PCR-confirmed SARS-CoV-2 infection or an uninfected control (not recorded which). CDR3s include the opening cysteine and the closing phenylalanine or tryptophan. A D gene is named only where the DNA matches it firmly. Some rows have no size entry. The others give once, few or many, or a class for an expanded clone.

13 | NA | TRBJ2-5 | NA | TRBV5-4 | TGTGCCAGCAGCTTGCGGCAGCCGGAGACCCAGTACTTC | CASSLRQPETQYF
13 | NA | TRBJ2-7 | NA | TRBV9 | TGTGCCAGCAGCTACGGGGCGGCCTACGAGCAGTACTTC | CASSYGAAYEQYF
14 | NA | TRBJ1-5 | TRBD1 | TRBV9 | TGTGCCAGCAGCACAGGGGTTACGAATCAGCCCCAGCATTTT | CASSTGVTNQPQHF
16 | NA | TRBJ1-4 | NA | TRBV11-2 | TGTGCCAGCAGCTTAGACAGGGGAGGCTTTAATGAAAAACTGTTTTTT | CASSLDRGGFNEKLFF
15 | few | TRBJ2-7 | NA | TRBV2 | TGTGCCAGCAGTGAATTGGAAATTACCTCCTACGAGCAGTACTTC | CASSELEITSYEQYF
11 | NA | TRBJ2-1 | NA | TRBV9 | TGTGCCAGCAGCCTGGAGCGAGAGCAATTCTTC | CASSLEREQFF
14 | few | TRBJ2-1 | TRBD2 | TRBV18 | TGTGCCAGCTCCCCATCGCGGGAGCACAATGAGCAGTTCTTC | CASSPSREHNEQFF
16 | NA | TRBJ2-2 | TRBD2 | TRBV11-2 | TGTGCCAGCAGCTTTTCCGGGAGGGCCGGGACCGGGGAGCTGTTTTTT | CASSFSGRAGTGELFF
15 | NA | TRBJ1-5 | NA | TRBV5-1 | TGCGCCAGCAGCTTGCTGGGAGTTAGCAATCAGCCCCAGCATTTT | CASSLLGVSNQPQHF
14 | NA | TRBJ1-2 | NA | TRBV12-3/TRBV12-4 | TGTGCCAGCAGAGGGACCGGTCTACCCTATGGCTACACCTTC | CASRGTGLPYGYTF
16 | few | TRBJ1-5 | NA | TRBV12-5 | TGTGCTAGTGGTGGACTGCTCCCTATGGAAGATCAGCCCCAGCATTTT | CASGGLLPMEDQPQHF
16 | NA | TRBJ2-4 | NA | TRBV3-1 | TGTGCCAGCAGCCCCCGGGAGTTCCCCTCCAAAAACATTCAGTACTTC | CASSPREFPSKNIQYF
13 | few | TRBJ2-7 | NA | TRBV30 | TGTGCCTGGGTCCGGGACACCAACTACGAGCAGTACTTC | CAWVRDTNYEQYF
15 | NA | TRBJ2-4 | TRBD2 | TRBV5-1 | TGCGCCAGCAGCTTGATCGCCGGGGGGGCGGACATTCAGTACTTC | CASSLIAGGADIQYF
15 | few | TRBJ2-1 | TRBD1 | TRBV5-1 | TGCGCCAGCTCAACCCGCCCGGCCAGGGGGAATGAGCAGTTCTTC | CASSTRPARGNEQFF
14 | few | TRBJ1-4 | NA | TRBV19 | TGTGCCAGTAGTATGGACAGTTTGAATGAAAAACTGTTTTTT | CASSMDSLNEKLFF
11 | NA | TRBJ2-5 | NA | TRBV2 | TGTGCCAGCAGTACGGAAGAGACCCAGTACTTC | CASSTEETQYF
15 | few | TRBJ2-7 | TRBD1 | TRBV7-9 | TGTGCCAGCAGCTCAGGGACAGGGTACTCCTACGAGCAGTACTTC | CASSSGTGYSYEQYF
14 | NA | TRBJ1-1 | NA | TRBV7-9 | TGTGCCAGCAGCTACCCTACACCCTCACGGGAAGCTTTCTTT | CASSYPTPSREAFF
13 | few | TRBJ1-2 | NA | TRBV5-1 | TGCGCCAGCAGCTTCACGGGGTCGGATGGCTACACCTTC | CASSFTGSDGYTF
17 | few | TRBJ2-3 | TRBD2 | TRBV20-1 | TGCAGTGCTTCAACCGTACTAGCGGTCCCCCCTCAGGAGACGCAGTATTTT | CSASTVLAVPPQETQYF
16 | many | TRBJ1-3 | NA | TRBV6-5 | TGTGCCACCCAGCCCAGGCGGCGGCCTGTCGAAAACACCATATATTTT | CATQPRRRPVENTIYF